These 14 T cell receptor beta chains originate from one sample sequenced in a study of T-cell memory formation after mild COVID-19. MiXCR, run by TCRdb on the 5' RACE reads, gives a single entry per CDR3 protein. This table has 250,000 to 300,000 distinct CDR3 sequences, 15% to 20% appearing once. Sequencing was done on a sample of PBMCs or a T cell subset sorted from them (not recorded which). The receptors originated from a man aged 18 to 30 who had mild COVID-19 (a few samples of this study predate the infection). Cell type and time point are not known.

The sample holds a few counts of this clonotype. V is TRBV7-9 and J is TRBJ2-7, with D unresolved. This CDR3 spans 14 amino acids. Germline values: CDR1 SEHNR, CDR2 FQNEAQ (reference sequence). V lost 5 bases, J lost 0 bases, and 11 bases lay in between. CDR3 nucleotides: TGTGCCAGCAGCCCGTCCCCCAGCTCCTACGAGCAGTACGTC. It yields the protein CASSPSPSSYEQYV.

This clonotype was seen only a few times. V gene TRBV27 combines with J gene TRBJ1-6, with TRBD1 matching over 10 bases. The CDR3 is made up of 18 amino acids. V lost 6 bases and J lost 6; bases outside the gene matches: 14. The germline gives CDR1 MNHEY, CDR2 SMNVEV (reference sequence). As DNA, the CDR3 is TGTGCCAGCAGCTCAAGCTTGGGACAGGGGATTCTTAATTCACCCCTCCACTTT. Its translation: CASSSSLGQGILNSPLHF.

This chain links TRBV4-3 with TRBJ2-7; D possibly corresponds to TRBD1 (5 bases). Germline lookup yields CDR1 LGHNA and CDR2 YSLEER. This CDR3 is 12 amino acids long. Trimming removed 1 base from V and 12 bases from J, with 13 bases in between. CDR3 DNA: TGCGCCAGCAGCCAAGCGTCAGGGTTTTCGTACGTC. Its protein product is CASSQASGFSYV.

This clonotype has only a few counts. The CDR3 region has the DNA TGCGCCAGCAGTGATCGGGGCGGAGAGACCCAGTACTTC. Residues: CASSDRGGETQYF. V and J are TRBV10-1 and TRBJ2-5; perhaps D is TRBD1 or TRBD2 (5 bases each). Germline V CDR1 and CDR2: WNHNN, SYGVQD (reference sequence). The CDR3 runs to 13 residues. V lost 3 bases to trimming and J lost 4 bases, with 9 bases between them.

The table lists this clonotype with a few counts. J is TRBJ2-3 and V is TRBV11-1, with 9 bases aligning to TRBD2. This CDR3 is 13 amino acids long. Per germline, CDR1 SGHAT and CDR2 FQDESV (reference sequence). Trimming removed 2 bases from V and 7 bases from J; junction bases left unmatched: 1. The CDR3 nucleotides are TGTGCCAGCAGCTTACTAGCGGGGAATACGCAGTATTTT. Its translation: CASSLLAGNTQYF.

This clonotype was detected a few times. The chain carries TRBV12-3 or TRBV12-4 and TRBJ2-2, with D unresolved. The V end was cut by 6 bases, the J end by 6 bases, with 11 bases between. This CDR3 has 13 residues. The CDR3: CASRPQSAGELFF. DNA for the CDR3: TGTGCCAGCAGGCCCCAGAGTGCCGGGGAGCTGTTTTTT.

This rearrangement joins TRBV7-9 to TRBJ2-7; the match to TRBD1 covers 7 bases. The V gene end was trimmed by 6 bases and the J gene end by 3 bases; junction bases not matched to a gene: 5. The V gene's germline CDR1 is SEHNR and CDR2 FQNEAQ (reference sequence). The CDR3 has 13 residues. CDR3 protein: CASSWDSYYEQYF. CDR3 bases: TGTGCCAGCAGTTGGGACAGCTACTACGAGCAGTACTTC. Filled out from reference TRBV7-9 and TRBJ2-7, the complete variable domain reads DTGVSQNPRHKITKRGQNVTFRCDPISEHNRLYWYRQTLGQGPEFLTYFQNEAQLEKSRLLSDRFSAERPKGSFSTLEIQRTEQGDSAMYLCASSWDSYYEQYFGPGTRLTVT.

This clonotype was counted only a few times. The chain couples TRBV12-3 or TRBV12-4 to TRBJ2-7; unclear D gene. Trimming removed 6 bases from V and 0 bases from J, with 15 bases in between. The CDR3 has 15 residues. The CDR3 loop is CASRSGLRYSYEQYF. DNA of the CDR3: TGTGCCAGCAGGTCCGGGCTTCGCTACTCCTACGAGCAGTACTTC.

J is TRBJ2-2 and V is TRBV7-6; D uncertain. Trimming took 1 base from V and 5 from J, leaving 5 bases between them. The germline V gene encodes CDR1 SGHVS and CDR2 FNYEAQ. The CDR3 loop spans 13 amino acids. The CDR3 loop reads CASSLVFTGELFF. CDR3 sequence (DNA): TGTGCCAGCAGCTTAGTTTTTACCGGGGAGCTGTTTTTT.

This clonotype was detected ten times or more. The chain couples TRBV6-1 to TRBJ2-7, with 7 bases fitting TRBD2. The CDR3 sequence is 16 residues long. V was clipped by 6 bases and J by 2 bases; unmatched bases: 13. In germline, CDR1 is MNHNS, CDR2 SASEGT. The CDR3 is CASRGLSSGETYEQYF. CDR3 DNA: TGTGCCAGCAGGGGTCTATCGAGCGGGGAGACCTACGAGCAGTACTTC.

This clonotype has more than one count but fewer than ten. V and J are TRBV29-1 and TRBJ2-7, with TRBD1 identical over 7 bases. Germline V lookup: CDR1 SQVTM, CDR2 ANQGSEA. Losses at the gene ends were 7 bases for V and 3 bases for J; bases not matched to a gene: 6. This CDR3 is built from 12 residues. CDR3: CSAIGQDYEQYV. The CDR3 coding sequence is TGCAGCGCCATAGGACAGGACTACGAGCAGTACGTC.

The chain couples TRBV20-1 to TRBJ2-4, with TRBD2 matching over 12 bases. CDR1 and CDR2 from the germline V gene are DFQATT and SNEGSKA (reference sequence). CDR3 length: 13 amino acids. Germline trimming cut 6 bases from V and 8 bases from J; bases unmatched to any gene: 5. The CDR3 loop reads CSALAGGPDIQYF. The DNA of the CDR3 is TGCAGTGCCCTAGCGGGGGGGCCGGACATTCAGTACTTC.

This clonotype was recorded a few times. For the CDR3, the DNA is TGTGCCAGCAGCTCCATCGGGACAGGGGGCAGCGAGCAGTACGTC. Amino acid sequence: CASSSIGTGGSEQYV. V usage is TRBV5-6 and J usage is TRBJ2-7; the match to TRBD1 covers 12 bases. The CDR3 has 15 amino acids. Germline trimming cut 3 bases from V and 6 bases from J; bases unmatched to any gene: 7. Germline V gene lookup returns CDR1 SGHDT and CDR2 YYEEEE.

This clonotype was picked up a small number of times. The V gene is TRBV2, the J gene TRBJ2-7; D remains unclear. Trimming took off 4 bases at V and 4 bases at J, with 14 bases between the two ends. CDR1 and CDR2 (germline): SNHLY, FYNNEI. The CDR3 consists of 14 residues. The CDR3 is CASSGRLNFYEQYF. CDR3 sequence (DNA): TGTGCCAGCAGTGGGAGACTTAATTTTTACGAGCAGTACTTC.